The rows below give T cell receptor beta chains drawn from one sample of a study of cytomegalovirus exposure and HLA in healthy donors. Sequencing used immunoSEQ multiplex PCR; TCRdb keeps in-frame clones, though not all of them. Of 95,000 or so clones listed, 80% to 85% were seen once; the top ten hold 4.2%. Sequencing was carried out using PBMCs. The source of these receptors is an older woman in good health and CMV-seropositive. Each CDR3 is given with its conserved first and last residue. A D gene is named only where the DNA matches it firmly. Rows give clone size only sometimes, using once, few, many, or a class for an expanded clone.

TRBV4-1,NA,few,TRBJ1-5,TGCGCCAGCAGCCAAGGTGGGGCGGGGGGCCAGCCCCAGCATTTT,CASSQGGAGGQPQHF
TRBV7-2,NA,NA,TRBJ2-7,TGTGCCAGCAGCTTCCAAAGGGGCTCGTGGAGCTCCTACGAGCGGTACTTC,CASSFQRGSWSSYERYF
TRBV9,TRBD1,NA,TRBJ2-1,TGTGCCAGCAGCCCCCGCAGACAGGGGTACAATGAGCAGTTCTTC,CASSPRRQGYNEQFF
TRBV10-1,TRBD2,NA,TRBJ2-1,TGCGCCAGCAGTGTCGCGACTAGCGGGAGCGATGAGCAGTTCTTC,CASSVATSGSDEQFF
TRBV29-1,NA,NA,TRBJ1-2,TGCAGCGCACTGGACAGAAGTAACTATGGCTACACCTTC,CSALDRSNYGYTF
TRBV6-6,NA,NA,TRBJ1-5,TGTGCCAGCAGTTACGGGGGGGTAGGTCAGCCCCAGCATTTT,CASSYGGVGQPQHF
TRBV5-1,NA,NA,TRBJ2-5,TGCGCCAGCAGCCCCGAGGGAAGCAGCGAGACCCAGTACTTC,CASSPEGSSETQYF
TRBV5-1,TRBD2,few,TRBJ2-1,TGCGCCAGCAGTTTTAGCGGGAGGGATAACAATGAGCAGTTCTTC,CASSFSGRDNNEQFF
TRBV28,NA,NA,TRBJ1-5,TGTGCCAGCAGTTTAGGGGGCGCGAGTCAGCCCCAGCATTTT,CASSLGGASQPQHF
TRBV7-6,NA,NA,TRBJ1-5,TGTGCCAGCAGTCCTATGGAGAATAGCAATCAGCCCCAGCATTTT,CASSPMENSNQPQHF
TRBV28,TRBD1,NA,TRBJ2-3,TGTGCCGCTCAGGGACAGGGCAGAGATACGCAGTATTTT,CAAQGQGRDTQYF
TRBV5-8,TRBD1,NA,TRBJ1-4,TGTGCCAGCAGCTTGATGACAGGGGGCAATGAAAAACTGTTTTTT,CASSLMTGGNEKLFF
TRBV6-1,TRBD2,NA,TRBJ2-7,TGTGCCAGCAGGGGAGCGGGAGGGAATTATTACGAGCAGTACTTC,CASRGAGGNYYEQYF
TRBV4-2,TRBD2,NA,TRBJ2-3,TGTGCCAGCAGCCAAGGGGACGGCGGGAGAAAAGATACGCAGTATTTT,CASSQGDGGRKDTQYF
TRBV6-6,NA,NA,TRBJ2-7,TGTGCCAGCAGTTACGGGGGACACTCCTACGAGCAGTACTTC,CASSYGGHSYEQYF
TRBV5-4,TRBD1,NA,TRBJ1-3,TGTGCCAGCAGCTCCGGGACAGGGAGTGGAAACACCATATATTTT,CASSSGTGSGNTIYF
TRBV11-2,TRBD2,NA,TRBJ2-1,TGTGCCAGCAGCTTGGGACTAGCGGGAGGGAGGGGGAATGAGCAGTTCTTC,CASSLGLAGGRGNEQFF
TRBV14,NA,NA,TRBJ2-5,TGTGCCAGCAGCCAAACGCAGGAGACCCAGTACTTC,CASSQTQETQYF
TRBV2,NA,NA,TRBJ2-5,TGTGCCAGCAGTGAGCGCAGGGTGGGAGGAGAGACCCAGTACTTC,CASSERRVGGETQYF
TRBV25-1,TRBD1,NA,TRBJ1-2,TGTGCCAGCAGTGGGGCCGGGACAGGTTATGGCTACACCTTC,CASSGAGTGYGYTF
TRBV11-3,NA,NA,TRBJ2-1,TGTGCCAGCAGCTTTGGAACAGGGCACTCCTACAATGAGCAGTTCTTC,CASSFGTGHSYNEQFF
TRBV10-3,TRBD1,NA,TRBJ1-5,TGTGCCATCAGTAGACAGGGGAGGAATCAGCCCCAGCATTTT,CAISRQGRNQPQHF
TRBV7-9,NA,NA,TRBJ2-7,TGTTCCAGCACCATCGCCTCCGGGGGCGAGCAGTACTTC,CSSTIASGGEQYF
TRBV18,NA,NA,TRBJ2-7,TGTGCCAGCTCACGAGGATTAGCTAGCTACGAGCAGTACTTC,CASSRGLASYEQYF